This entry lists 15 T cell receptor beta chains sequenced from one sample in a study of cytomegalovirus exposure and HLA in healthy donors. PCR used 60 Vbeta primers and 13 Jbeta primers. Libraries were prepared by immunoSEQ multiplex PCR; TCRdb keeps only in-frame clonotypes and omits some of them. This sample carries 100,000 to 130,000 clones, about 81% of them seen once, and the ten largest clones take approximately 2.5%. Sequencing was done on a sample of PBMCs. These TCRs come from a man aged 25 to 40 in good health and CMV-seropositive.

This chain connects TRBV5-4 to TRBJ2-3, with 11 bases that match TRBD2. The V and J ends lost 4 bases and 3 bases, in that order; junction bases with no gene match: 10. This CDR3 region has 17 residues. Germline V gene data show CDR1 as SGHNT and CDR2 as YYREEE (reference sequence). This CDR3 reads CASSPSPSGGTTDTQYF. The CDR3 DNA is TGTGCCAGCAGCCCTTCCCCTAGCGGGGGGACTACAGATACGCAGTATTTT. Full variable domain (missing parts from reference TRBV5-4 and TRBJ2-3): ETGVTQSPTHLIKTRGQQVTLRCSSQSGHNTVSWYQQALGQGPQFIFQYYREEENGRGNFPPRFSGLQFPNYSSELNVNALELDDSALYLCASSPSPSGGTTDTQYFGPGTRLTVL.

This clone occurred a few times. The chain has TRBV15 and TRBJ1-2; weak D call: TRBD1 (5 bases). Germline values: CDR1 LNHNV, CDR2 YYDKDF (reference sequence). V dropped 0 bases and J dropped 2 bases, with 7 bases sitting between them. The CDR3 sequence is 14 residues long. The CDR3 reads CATSRDPGNYGYTF. The CDR3 nucleotides read TGTGCCACCAGCAGAGATCCAGGGAACTATGGCTACACCTTC.

The chain joins TRBV12-5 to TRBJ2-3, with 7 nucleotides matching TRBD2. The CDR3 length is 15 residues. Losses at the gene ends were 1 base for V and 6 bases for J; bases not matched to a gene: 7. Germline loops: CDR1 LGHNT, CDR2 FRNRAP. The CDR3 sequence is CASGLGAGRGDTQYF. The CDR3 DNA follows: TGTGCTAGTGGTTTGGGAGCGGGGCGAGGGGATACGCAGTATTTT.

This clone was detected only once. V is TRBV18 and J is TRBJ2-5; TRBD2 agrees at 10 bases. The end of the DNA is better explained by TRBJ2-7, so the J call may be wrong. This CDR3 is 15 amino acids long. In germline, CDR1 is KGHSH, CDR2 LQKENI. The DNA for the CDR3 is TGTGCCAGCTCGCGCGGTAGCGGGGGGCCTTACGAGCAGTACTTC. It encodes CASSRGSGGPYEQYF.

V and J are TRBV23-1 and TRBJ2-7; 7 bases align to TRBD1. Being an ORF, TRBV23-1 has a function that is uncertain. The CDR3 sequence is 13 residues long. V was clipped by 4 bases and J by 6 bases; unmatched bases: 6. The DNA for the CDR3 is TGCGCCAGCAGTCCCAGACAGGGCCGCGAGCAGTACTTC. This translates into CASSPRQGREQYF.

CDR3 protein: CAINDDTRLPGTEAFF. The DNA of the CDR3 is TGTGCCATCAACGATGACACCCGCCTCCCCGGCACTGAAGCTTTCTTT. This chain uses TRBV10-3 with TRBJ1-1; D is ambiguous. Germline V gene sequence: CDR1 ENHRY, CDR2 SYGVKD. Deletions cut 7 bases from V and 4 bases from J, with 22 bases between. The CDR3 is 16 residues long.

The chain employs TRBV6-1 and TRBJ1-2; D not certain. Germline V gene sequence: CDR1 MNHNS, CDR2 SASEGT. V was cut by 2 bases and J by 4 bases, with 11 bases left in between. The CDR3 contains 14 residues. This CDR3 reads CASSEIGQLYGYTF. CDR3 in DNA: TGTGCCAGCAGTGAAATTGGGCAACTCTATGGCTACACCTTC.

This clone has a handful of counts. The rearrangement joins TRBV10-2 to TRBJ1-3, with a weak D call TRBD1 (5 bases). Germline assignment: CDR1 WSHSY and CDR2 SAAADI. The CDR3 consists of 14 residues. Trimming left V 2 bases short and J 4 bases short, with 9 bases between. CDR3: CASSEMGGGNTIYF. CDR3 DNA: TGCGCCAGCAGTGAGATGGGGGGGGGAAACACCATATATTTT.

This clone was recorded a few times. The gene calls are TRBV5-6 and TRBJ1-5; 10 nucleotides align to TRBD1. The V segment lost 1 base and the J segment 6 bases; nucleotides outside the gene matches: 1. From germline, CDR1 is SGHDT and CDR2 YYEEEE. The CDR3 spans 14 residues. CDR3 coding DNA: TGTGCCAGCAGCTTGCGGGACAGGGGTCAGCCCCAGCATTTT. It encodes CASSLRDRGQPQHF.

This chain joins TRBV7-9 and TRBJ1-1; tentatively, D is TRBD1 (5 bases). V was clipped by 3 bases and J by 6 bases, with 17 bases between them. This CDR3 spans 15 amino acids. Germline lookup yields CDR1 SEHNR and CDR2 FQNEAQ (reference sequence). The DNA for the CDR3 is TGTGCCAGCAGCTTGGACCAGGGTTACGAGGCTGAAGCTTTCTTT. Protein: CASSLDQGYEAEAFF.

This clone was found once. The gene calls are TRBV12-5 and TRBJ2-7, with 11 bases fitting TRBD2. The CDR3 runs 17 residues. Germline V gives CDR1 LGHNT, CDR2 FRNRAP. Trimming removed 6 bases from V and 5 bases from J; junction bases left unmatched: 15. The CDR3 nucleotides read TGTGCTAGTGGCCCGGGACTAGCGGCCCGGTGGGGGGACGAGCAGTACTTC. Its translation is CASGPGLAARWGDEQYF. Filled out from reference TRBV12-5 and TRBJ2-7, the complete variable domain reads DARVTQTPRHKVTEMGQEVTMRCQPILGHNTVFWYRQTMMQGLELLAYFRNRAPLDDSGMPKDRFSAEMPDATLATLKIQPSEPRDSAVYFCASGPGLAARWGDEQYFGPGTRLTVT.

The V call is TRBV25-1, the J call TRBJ2-2; TRBD1 agrees at 7 bases. The germline V gene encodes CDR1 MGHDK and CDR2 SYGVNS. The CDR3 runs to 14 residues. J gave up 10 bases and V 3 bases, and 8 bases lay outside the gene matches. The CDR3 nucleotides are TGTGCCAGCAGTGACGCGGCAGGGGGTATGGAGCTGTTTTTT. This sequence encodes CASSDAAGGMELFF.

This clone has more than one count but fewer than ten. The V and J genes are TRBV7-6 and TRBJ1-2; D may be TRBD1 (6 bases). Germline V gene lookup returns CDR1 SGHVS and CDR2 FNYEAQ. The CDR3 loop spans 16 amino acids. The V gene lost 3 bases and the J gene lost 7 bases, with 21 bases spanning the gap. The CDR3 sequence is CASSLTEIKLGGGYTF. CDR3 coding DNA: TGTGCCAGCAGCTTGACAGAGATAAAATTAGGGGGTGGCTACACCTTC.

The chain carries TRBV27 and TRBJ2-7; 8 nucleotides match TRBD1. The CDR3 is 15 residues long. V lost 6 bases to trimming and J lost 3 bases; unmatched junction nucleotides: 10. Germline V CDR1 and CDR2: MNHEY, SMNVEV (reference sequence). The CDR3 region has the DNA TGTGCCAGCAGCCGAGTAGGCGACAGGGGCTACGAGCAGTACTTC. This codes for CASSRVGDRGYEQYF.

V and J are TRBV6-4 and TRBJ2-2; D possibly corresponds to TRBD1 (5 bases). V lost 0 bases, J lost 1 base, and 9 bases lay in between. The germline gives CDR1 MRHNA, CDR2 SNTAGT. The CDR3 has 16 amino acids. In DNA form, the CDR3 reads TGTGCCAGCAGTGACTCGGGGCAGGGGAACACCGGGGAGCTGTTTTTT. It yields the protein CASSDSGQGNTGELFF.